Described below is a single TCR beta chain sequence and its context. With 5 bases removed from V and 7 bases from J, the gap between germline ends came to 5 bases. The CDR3 sequence is 11 residues long. Per the germline V gene, CDR1 is SEHNR and CDR2 is FQNEAQ (reference sequence). The sample is drawn from a study of cytomegalovirus exposure and HLA in healthy donors. The PCR made use of 60 Vbeta and 13 Jbeta primers. Clones were sequenced by immunoSEQ multiplex PCR, and TCRdb holds only the in-frame ones, with some missing. This table has a few hundred thousand clones, around 77% appearing once. The chain recombines TRBV7-9 with TRBJ1-4; D is unclear. The specimen was PBMCs. The receptor was derived from a woman in her twenties or thirties in good health and CMV-seronegative. CDR3 region: CASSHGEKLFF. CDR3 DNA: TGTGCCAGCAGCCACGGTGAAAAACTGTTTTTT.